Listed here are 30 T cell receptor beta chains from one sample, sequenced in a study of pediatric ulcerative colitis. During colonoscopy, one to two rectal pinch biopsies were collected. Produced via immunoSEQ multiplex PCR; TCRdb's table is partial and in-frame only. The table has 10,000 to 15,000 clones, 75% to 80% seen once; the top ten hold approximately 4.9%. The sample consisted of gut tissue. Receptors originate from a boy between 10 and 17 years old who was a control in a study of pediatric ulcerative colitis.

The J gene is TRBJ2-7, the V gene TRBV7-2; 11 bases line up with TRBD2. Germline V lookup: CDR1 SGHTA, CDR2 FQGNSA. J gave up 3 bases and V 0 bases, and 1 base lay outside the gene matches. This CDR3 contains 15 residues. This chain's CDR3 is CASSLATSGSYEQYF. In DNA form, the CDR3 reads TGTGCCAGCAGCTTAGCCACTAGCGGGAGCTACGAGCAGTACTTC.

The V and J genes are TRBV25-1 and TRBJ1-1; 12 bases fit TRBD1. The ends lost 7 bases at V and 4 bases at J; junction bases unmatched: 10. The CDR3 length is 16 residues. The V gene's germline CDR1 is MGHDK and CDR2 SYGVNS. The chain's CDR3 is CASTRDRGLGGTEAFF. The CDR3 nucleotides read TGTGCCAGCACTAGGGACAGGGGGCTGGGGGGCACTGAAGCTTTCTTT.

V usage is TRBV19 and J usage is TRBJ2-6; D might be TRBD2 (6 bases). Germline V CDR1 and CDR2: LNHDA, SQIVND (reference sequence). V was clipped by 6 bases and J by 0 bases, with 18 bases between them. This CDR3 is built from 18 residues. This CDR3 reads CASRMTRAPPSGANVLTF. The CDR3 region has the DNA TGTGCCAGTAGAATGACTAGAGCGCCACCCTCTGGGGCCAACGTCCTGACTTTC.

The genes are TRBV4-1 and TRBJ2-7; D not certain. The CDR3 contains 15 residues. V lost 1 base to trimming and J lost 0 bases, with 10 bases between them. CDR1 MGHRA and CDR2 YSYEKL come from the germline V gene. The CDR3, as DNA: TGCGCCAGCAGCCAAGCCGCGTACAGCTCCTACGAGCAGTACTTC. The encoded protein is CASSQAAYSSYEQYF.

The chain recombines TRBV11-1 with TRBJ1-1, with D perhaps matching TRBD1 (5 bases). The CDR3 sequence is 15 residues long. CDR1 is SGHAT, CDR2 FQDESV, per germline (reference sequence). V was clipped by 5 bases and J by 1 base, with 14 bases between them. The CDR3 here is CASSAPGGRNTEAFF. The DNA for the CDR3 is TGTGCCAGCAGCGCCCCGGGGGGGAGGAACACTGAAGCTTTCTTT.

V is TRBV30 and J is TRBJ2-6; D unresolved. V was trimmed by 4 bases and J by 0 bases, leaving 7 bases between them. The CDR3 totals 14 residues. CDR1 and CDR2 from the germline V gene are GTSNPN and SVGIG (reference sequence). CDR3 bases: TGTGCCTGGAAGCAGGTCTCTGGGGCCAACGTCCTGACTTTC. This sequence encodes CAWKQVSGANVLTF.

The V gene is TRBV27, the J gene TRBJ2-1, with 8 bases that match TRBD2. The CDR3 is 16 amino acids. J gave up 4 bases and V 6 bases, and 11 bases lay outside the gene matches. CDR1 and CDR2 (germline): MNHEY, SMNVEV (reference sequence). CDR3 sequence reads: CASSLRSGGRYNEQFF. The DNA of the CDR3 is TGTGCCAGCAGCCTACGGAGCGGGGGACGATACAATGAGCAGTTCTTC.

This clone was seen only a few times. The chain employs TRBV5-4 and TRBJ2-3; 9 bases fit TRBD2. Germline V CDR1 and CDR2: SGHNT, YYREEE (reference sequence). CDR3 length equals 15 residues. V was clipped by 1 base and J by 1 base; unmatched bases: 1. CDR3 residues: CASSLPSGGTDTQYF. The DNA of the CDR3 is TGTGCCAGCAGCTTGCCTAGCGGGGGCACAGATACGCAGTATTTT.

V usage is TRBV6-1 and J usage is TRBJ1-2; TRBD1 matches 8 bases. Germline V CDR1 and CDR2: MNHNS, SASEGT. The CDR3 contains 16 residues. Trimming removed 2 bases from V and 5 bases from J; junction bases left unmatched: 10. The CDR3, as DNA: TGTGCCAGCAGTGAACTGGTTAGGACAGGGTTTTATGGCTACACCTTC. Translation gives CASSELVRTGFYGYTF.

The V call is TRBV5-1, the J call TRBJ1-2; TRBD1 aligns across 7 bases. V was clipped by 3 bases and J by 1 base; unmatched bases: 15. This CDR3 has 18 amino acids. Germline V gene lookup returns CDR1 SGHRS and CDR2 YFSETQ. The CDR3 bases are TGCGCCAGCAGCTCCGGGGACAGACAATATACCCTTAACTATGGCTACACCTTC. It specifies CASSSGDRQYTLNYGYTF.

The rearrangement links TRBV19 to TRBJ2-5; 10 nucleotides match TRBD2. The CDR3 consists of 17 residues. Germline lookup yields CDR1 LNHDA and CDR2 SQIVND (reference sequence). Trimming at V came to 9 bases and at J to 3 bases, leaving 16 bases not matched to a gene. Written as DNA, the CDR3 is TGTGCCAGCACCTTTTCTAGCGGGGGCCTTCCTAAAGAGACCCAGTACTTC. This codes for CASTFSSGGLPKETQYF.

In DNA form, the CDR3 reads TGTGCCCGAACCCCTAAGCTAGCGGGAGCGTACGAGCAGTACGTC. Translation gives CARTPKLAGAYEQYV. This sequence joins TRBV19 and TRBJ2-7, with TRBD2 matching 10 bases. The V segment lost 11 bases and the J segment 4 bases; nucleotides outside the gene matches: 14. Germline V gene sequence: CDR1 LNHDA, CDR2 SQIVND (reference sequence). The CDR3 is 15 residues long.

This clone was detected only once. This rearrangement joins TRBV5-1 to TRBJ2-1; 7 positions agree with TRBD2. The germline V gene has CDR1 SGHRS and CDR2 YFSETQ. The CDR3 runs to 17 residues. V was clipped by 0 bases and J by 3 bases; unmatched bases: 9. DNA of the CDR3: TGCGCCAGCAGCTTGGCCACTCTAGCGGTGATCTACAATGAGCAGTTCTTC. This translates into CASSLATLAVIYNEQFF.

This clone has only a few counts. The chain is built from TRBV5-6 and TRBJ2-7; D is possibly TRBD1 or TRBD2 (5 bases each). Trimming removed 4 bases at V and 7 bases at J, with 24 bases between. Germline loops: CDR1 SGHDT, CDR2 YYEEEE. The CDR3 consists of 16 residues. The CDR3 region has the DNA TGTGCCAGCAGCCAGCCGGGACGGGACCGATGGGGGGAGCAGTACGTC. It codes for CASSQPGRDRWGEQYV.

The chain couples TRBV6-1 to TRBJ2-1, with unresolved D. There are 14 residues in the CDR3. Trimming took 5 bases from V and 0 from J, leaving 8 bases between them. Per the germline V gene, CDR1 is MNHNS and CDR2 is SASEGT. CDR3 protein: CASSMGNSYNEQFF. CDR3 in DNA: TGTGCCAGCAGTATGGGGAACTCCTACAATGAGCAGTTCTTC.

This chain joins TRBV7-3 and TRBJ2-1; 9 bases agree with TRBD1. The germline gives CDR1 SGHTA, CDR2 FQGTGA. The length of the CDR3 is 15 residues. V was pared by 4 bases and J by 0 bases, with 1 base of the junction left unmatched. CDR3 DNA: TGTGCCAGCAGCTCGGACAGGGGCTCCTACAATGAGCAGTTCTTC. This translates into CASSSDRGSYNEQFF.

The gene calls are TRBV5-5 and TRBJ2-1; D is possibly TRBD1 (5 bases). V lost 1 base, J lost 8 bases, and 25 bases lay in between. Looked up from germline, CDR1 is SGHKS and CDR2 is YYEKEE (reference sequence). This CDR3 spans 18 amino acids. CDR3 DNA: TGTGCCAGCAGCTTGAGGGATGGGGCACGGCCGATAAAGGATGAGCAGTTCTTC. Its translation is CASSLRDGARPIKDEQFF.

This rearrangement joins TRBV5-8 to TRBJ2-1; 8 nucleotides agree with TRBD2. Per the germline V gene, CDR1 is SGHTS and CDR2 is YDEGEE. V lost 10 bases, J lost 0 bases, and 6 bases stayed unmatched. The CDR3 consists of 14 residues. The CDR3 region is CAGSAGDSYNEQFF. CDR3 sequence (DNA): TGTGCCGGCTCAGCGGGGGACTCCTACAATGAGCAGTTCTTC.

V gene TRBV7-4 combines with J gene TRBJ2-2; D not resolved. The CDR3 contains 13 residues. Germline assignment: CDR1 SGHVT and CDR2 SQSDAQ. Trimming pared 3 bases from V and 2 bases from J, leaving 4 bases between. This CDR3 reads CASSFGNTGELFF. Written as DNA, the CDR3 is TGTGCCAGCAGCTTCGGAAACACCGGGGAGCTGTTTTTT.

This chain uses TRBV5-1 with TRBJ2-1; a possible D gene is TRBD2 (5 bases). V lost 5 bases and J 0 bases, leaving 12 bases between the germline ends. From germline, CDR1 is SGHRS and CDR2 YFSETQ. CDR3 length equals 15 residues. CDR3 amino acids: CASRPQTNSYNEQFF. The CDR3 DNA reads as TGCGCCAGCAGACCCCAGACTAACTCCTACAATGAGCAGTTCTTC.

This chain joins TRBV9 and TRBJ2-5; D perhaps matches TRBD2 (6 bases). Between the trimmed V and J ends, which lost 0 bases and 6 bases, there was a span of 9 bases. This CDR3 spans 13 amino acids. Per the germline V gene, CDR1 is SGDLS and CDR2 is YYNGEE. CDR3 sequence: CASSVDGGKTQYF. The CDR3 region has the DNA TGTGCCAGCAGCGTAGATGGCGGGAAGACCCAGTACTTC.

The sample holds one count of this clone. CDR3: CSGQNQETQYF. The CDR3 bases are TGCAGTGGGCAGAACCAAGAGACCCAGTACTTC. The rearrangement uses TRBV20-1 and TRBJ2-5; D call uncertain. CDR3 length equals 11 residues. CDR1 is DFQATT and CDR2 is SNEGSKA in the germline V gene (reference sequence). V lost 7 bases and J 0 bases, leaving 6 bases between the germline ends.

The chain joins TRBV2 to TRBJ2-7; D is unclear. CDR3 length: 12 residues. V lost 5 bases, J lost 2 bases, and 7 bases lay in between. The germline V gene encodes CDR1 SNHLY and CDR2 FYNNEI. The CDR3 sequence: CASSLEPYEQYF. The CDR3 coding sequence is TGTGCCAGCAGTCTCGAGCCCTACGAGCAGTACTTC.

This CDR3 is CAWGDVRGRPQHF. The CDR3 DNA sequence: TGTGCCTGGGGGGACGTCCGAGGTCGGCCCCAGCATTTT. This chain connects TRBV30 to TRBJ1-5; D may be TRBD1 (5 bases). CDR1 is GTSNPN, CDR2 SVGIG, per germline (reference sequence). CDR3 length: 13 amino acids. V lost 5 bases, J lost 9 bases, and 17 bases lay in between.

The chain employs TRBV6-1 and TRBJ2-3; D might be TRBD1 (5 bases). The germline V and J ends were trimmed by 6 bases and 0 bases, with 13 bases remaining between them. This CDR3 spans 15 amino acids. From germline, CDR1 is MNHNS and CDR2 SASEGT. CDR3 nucleotides: TGTGCCAGCAGAGTGAAAGGGGCAAGCACAGATACGCAGTATTTT. Translating it yields CASRVKGASTDTQYF.

This clone occurred a few times. The rearrangement links TRBV27 to TRBJ1-2, with D possibly being TRBD1 (5 bases). The CDR3 sequence is 12 residues long. The V gene's germline CDR1 is MNHEY and CDR2 SMNVEV (reference sequence). The V gene lost 6 bases and the J gene lost 4 bases, with 9 bases spanning the gap. CDR3 region: CASRDGGYGYTF. The CDR3 DNA sequence: TGTGCCAGCAGGGACGGGGGCTATGGCTACACCTTC.

The CDR3 loop reads CASNPDRVQPQHF. For the CDR3, the DNA is TGTGCCAGCAATCCGGACAGGGTTCAGCCCCAGCATTTT. This sequence joins TRBV6-6 and TRBJ1-5, with 8 bases identical to TRBD1. CDR3 length: 13 residues. Per the germline V gene, CDR1 is MNHNY and CDR2 is SVGAGI (reference sequence). V shed 7 bases, J shed 6 bases, and the junction held 5 bases outside the gene matches.

CDR3 DNA: TGTGCCAGCAGCTCCGGACTAGCGGGAGGTATTAGCACAGATACGCAGTATTTT. Translating it yields CASSSGLAGGISTDTQYF. V gene TRBV11-1 combines with J gene TRBJ2-3; 14 positions match TRBD2. This CDR3 is built from 18 residues. V lost 4 bases and J lost 0; bases outside the gene matches: 6. In germline, CDR1 is SGHAT, CDR2 FQDESV (reference sequence).

This clone was seen a few times. The J gene is TRBJ1-1, the V gene TRBV13, with D uncertain. CDR1 is PRHDT, CDR2 FYEKMQ, per germline (reference sequence). Trimming took off 5 bases at V and 4 bases at J, with 14 bases between the two ends. CDR3 length equals 14 residues. CDR3 bases: TGTGCCAGCAGCCCGACGTGGGGAGGCACTGAAGCTTTCTTT. Its translation is CASSPTWGGTEAFF.

The CDR3 DNA follows: TGCAGCGTTGCAAGGGAAGACAGTCACTATGGCTACACCTTC. Residues: CSVAREDSHYGYTF. This chain links TRBV29-1 with TRBJ1-2; maybe TRBD1 (5 bases). V was clipped by 4 bases and J by 3 bases, with 15 bases between them. Germline CDR1 reads SQVTM; CDR2 reads ANQGSEA. The length of the CDR3 is 14 residues.